This TCR beta chain emerged from a study of blood T cell repertoires in COVID-19. The wider study: T cells, B-cell-depleted T cells, or PBMCs provided the cDNA or gDNA that served as material.

Methods used by the authors: Amplifying reference gene primers gave estimates of nucleated cell counts. Sequenced by immunoSEQ multiplex PCR; TCRdb stores in-frame clones only, minus some. For V, J and clone size, that table is used; D and trimming come from the DNA. The sample gives approximately 330,000 clones, roughly 89% of which show up once; 7.5% to 10% is in the top ten. The TCR sequence derives from a man younger than 45 with COVID-19, enrolled during active disease. Sequenced: peripheral blood.

This CDR3 reads CASSEPGFGNTIYF. DNA of the CDR3: TGTGCCAGCAGCGAGCCAGGTTTCGGAAACACCATATATTTT. The chain uses TRBV6-5 and TRBJ1-3, with D uncertain. V lost 6 bases and J 4 bases, leaving 13 bases between the germline ends. The CDR3 sequence is 14 residues long. The V gene's germline CDR1 is MNHEY and CDR2 SVGAGI.